This T cell receptor (beta chain) comes out of a study of T-cell reconstitution after alpha-beta-depleted transplantation in children. Library preparation (for TCRbeta) was performed with unique molecular identifiers. A single record per CDR3 protein comes from TCRdb applying MiXCR to the PCR reads. The table shows about 240,000 distinct CDR3 sequences, with about 12% occurring only once. This clonotype has a count of ten or more. The sequenced sample was PBMCs from the stem cell graft donor, obtained from the stem cell graft. The clonotype originates from a human donor who donated a stem cell graft to a child with acute lymphoblastic leukemia.

In DNA, the CDR3 is TGCGCCAGCAGCTTGGGACAGGGGCACACTGAAGCTTTCTTT. Residues: CASSLGQGHTEAFF. This chain joins TRBV5-1 and TRBJ1-1, with 8 bases aligning to TRBD1. V was pared by 0 bases and J by 3 bases, with 1 base of the junction left unmatched. In germline, CDR1 is SGHRS, CDR2 YFSETQ. The CDR3 runs to 14 residues.